This T cell receptor (beta chain) was recorded in a study of blood T cells in healthy people across ages. This clonotype was seen at least ten times. Combining a sample-barcoded 5' primer with a J-beta primer mix, a second PCR ran for 7 to 11 cycles. Each TCR beta cDNA got a 12-nucleotide random molecular identifier. TCRdb passed the 5' RACE reads through MiXCR, listing each CDR3 protein once. The data hold approximately 670,000 distinct CDR3 sequences, with around two fifths observed a single time. This CDR3 contains 16 residues. V dropped 0 bases and J dropped 0 bases, with 13 bases sitting between them. Per germline, CDR1 SQVTM and CDR2 ANQGSEA.

The V call is TRBV29-1, the J call TRBJ2-3, with D unclear. This sequence was found in a man older than 75 in good health. Sequenced material: blood. Here the CDR3 reads CSVEERRSSSTDTQYF. The CDR3 DNA is TGCAGCGTTGAAGAGAGACGGAGTTCTAGCACAGATACGCAGTATTTT.